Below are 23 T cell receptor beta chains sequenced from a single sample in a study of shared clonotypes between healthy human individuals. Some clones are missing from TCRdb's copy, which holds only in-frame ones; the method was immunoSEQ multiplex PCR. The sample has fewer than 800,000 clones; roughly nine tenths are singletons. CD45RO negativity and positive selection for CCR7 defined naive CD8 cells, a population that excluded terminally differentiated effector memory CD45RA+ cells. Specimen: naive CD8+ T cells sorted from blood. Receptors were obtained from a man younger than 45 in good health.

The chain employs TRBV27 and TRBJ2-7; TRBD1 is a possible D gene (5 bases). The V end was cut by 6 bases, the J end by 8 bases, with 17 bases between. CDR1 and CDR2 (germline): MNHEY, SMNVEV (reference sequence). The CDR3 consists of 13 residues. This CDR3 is CASSYQQGNQQYF. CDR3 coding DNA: TGTGCCAGCAGCTACCAGCAGGGTAATCAGCAGTACTTC.

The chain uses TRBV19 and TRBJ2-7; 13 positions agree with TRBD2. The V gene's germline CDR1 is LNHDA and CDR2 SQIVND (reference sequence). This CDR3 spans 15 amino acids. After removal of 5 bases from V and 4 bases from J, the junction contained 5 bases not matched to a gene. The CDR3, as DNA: TGTGCCAGTAGTGCCGGACTAGCGGGAGAATACGAGCAGTACTTC. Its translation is CASSAGLAGEYEQYF.

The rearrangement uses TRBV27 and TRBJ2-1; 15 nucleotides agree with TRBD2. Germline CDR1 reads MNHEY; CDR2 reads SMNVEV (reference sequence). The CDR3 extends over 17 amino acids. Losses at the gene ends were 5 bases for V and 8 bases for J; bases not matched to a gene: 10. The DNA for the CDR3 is TGTGCCAGCAGTCCTACACGGACTAGCGGGAGGGTAGATGAGCAGTTCTTC. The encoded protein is CASSPTRTSGRVDEQFF.

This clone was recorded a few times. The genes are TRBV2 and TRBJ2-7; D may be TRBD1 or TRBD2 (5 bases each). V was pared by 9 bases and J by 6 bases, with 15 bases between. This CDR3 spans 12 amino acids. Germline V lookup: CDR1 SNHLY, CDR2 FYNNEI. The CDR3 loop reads CASVNRDREQYF. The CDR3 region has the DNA TGTGCCAGTGTAAACCGGGACCGCGAGCAGTACTTC. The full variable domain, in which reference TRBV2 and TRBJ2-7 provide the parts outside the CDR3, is EPEVTQTPSHQVTQMGQEVILRCVPISNHLYFYWYRQILGQKVEFLVSFYNNEISEKSEIFDDQFSVERPDGSNFTLKIRSTKLEDSAMYFCASVNRDREQYFGPGTRLTVT.

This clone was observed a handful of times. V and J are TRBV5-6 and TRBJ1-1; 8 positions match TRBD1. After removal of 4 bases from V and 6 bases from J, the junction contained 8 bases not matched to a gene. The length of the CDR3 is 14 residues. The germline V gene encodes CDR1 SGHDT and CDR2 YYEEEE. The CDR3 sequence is CASSRWTGWSEAFF. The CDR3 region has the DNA TGTGCCAGCAGCCGCTGGACAGGGTGGTCTGAAGCTTTCTTT.

CDR3 in amino acids: CASSYLLGRANVLTF. CDR3 in DNA: TGTGCCAGCAGCTACCTCTTGGGGAGGGCCAACGTCCTGACTTTC. The rearrangement links TRBV27 to TRBJ2-6; D is unclear. Trimming took 6 bases from V and 5 from J, leaving 14 bases between them. The germline V gene has CDR1 MNHEY and CDR2 SMNVEV (reference sequence). The CDR3 consists of 15 residues.

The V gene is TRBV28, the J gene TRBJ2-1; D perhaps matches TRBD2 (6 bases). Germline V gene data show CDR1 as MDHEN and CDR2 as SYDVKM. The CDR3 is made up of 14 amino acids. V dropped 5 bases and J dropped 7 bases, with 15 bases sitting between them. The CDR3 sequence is CASSRRGLANEQFF. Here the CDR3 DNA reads TGTGCCAGCAGTAGGAGGGGACTCGCAAATGAGCAGTTCTTC.

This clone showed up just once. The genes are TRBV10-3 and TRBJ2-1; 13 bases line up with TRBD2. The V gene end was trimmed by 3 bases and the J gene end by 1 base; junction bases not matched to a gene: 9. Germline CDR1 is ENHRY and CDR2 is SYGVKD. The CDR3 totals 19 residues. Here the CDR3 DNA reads TGTGCCATCAGTGATAGGACTAGCGGGAGACCTGGGTCCTACAATGAGCAGTTCTTC. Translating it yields CAISDRTSGRPGSYNEQFF.

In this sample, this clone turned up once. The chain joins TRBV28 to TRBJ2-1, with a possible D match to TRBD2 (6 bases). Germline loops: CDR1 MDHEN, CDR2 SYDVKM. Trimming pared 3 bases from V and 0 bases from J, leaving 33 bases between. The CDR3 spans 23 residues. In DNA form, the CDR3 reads TGTGCCAGCAGTTTGGGTGGGGTTGGGGTTAGGGACTCAGTCCCCGGCTCCTACAATGAGCAGTTCTTC. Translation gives CASSLGGVGVRDSVPGSYNEQFF. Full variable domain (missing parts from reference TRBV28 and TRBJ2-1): DVKVTQSSRYLVKRTGEKVFLECVQDMDHENMFWYRQDPGLGLRLIYFSYDVKMKEKGDIPEGYSVSREKKERFSLILESASTNQTSMYLCASSLGGVGVRDSVPGSYNEQFFGPGTRLTVL.

CDR3 loop: CASSLDGSSYNEQFF. The CDR3 region has the DNA TGTGCCAGCAGCTTAGACGGAAGCTCCTACAATGAGCAGTTCTTC. J is TRBJ2-1 and V is TRBV11-1; D uncertain. Germline V gives CDR1 SGHAT, CDR2 FQDESV (reference sequence). V was clipped by 1 base and J by 0 bases, with 7 bases between them. This CDR3 is 15 amino acids long.

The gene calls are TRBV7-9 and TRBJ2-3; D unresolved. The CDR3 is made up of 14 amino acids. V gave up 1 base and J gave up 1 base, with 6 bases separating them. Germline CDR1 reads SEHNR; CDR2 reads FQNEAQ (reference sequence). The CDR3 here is CASSLGNGTDTQYF. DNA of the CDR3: TGTGCCAGCAGCTTAGGCAACGGCACAGATACGCAGTATTTT.

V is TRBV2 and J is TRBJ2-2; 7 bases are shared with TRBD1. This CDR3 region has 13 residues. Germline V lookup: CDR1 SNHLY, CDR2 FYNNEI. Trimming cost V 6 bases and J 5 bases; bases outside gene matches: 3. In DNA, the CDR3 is TGTGCCAGCAGGACAGGGCAAACCGGGGAGCTGTTTTTT. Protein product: CASRTGQTGELFF.

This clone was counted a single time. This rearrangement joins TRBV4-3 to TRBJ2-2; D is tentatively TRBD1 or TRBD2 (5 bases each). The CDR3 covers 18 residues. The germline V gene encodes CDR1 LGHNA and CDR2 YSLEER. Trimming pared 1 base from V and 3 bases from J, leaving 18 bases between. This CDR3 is CASSQVGELGHDTGELFF. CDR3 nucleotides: TGCGCCAGCAGCCAAGTGGGAGAACTAGGACACGACACCGGGGAGCTGTTTTTT.

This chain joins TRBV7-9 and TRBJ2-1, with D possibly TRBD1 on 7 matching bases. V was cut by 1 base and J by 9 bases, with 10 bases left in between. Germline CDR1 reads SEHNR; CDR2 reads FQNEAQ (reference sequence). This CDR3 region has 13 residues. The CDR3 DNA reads TGTGCCAGCAGCTTAGGACAGGGAGGTGAGCAGTTCTTC. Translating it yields CASSLGQGGEQFF.

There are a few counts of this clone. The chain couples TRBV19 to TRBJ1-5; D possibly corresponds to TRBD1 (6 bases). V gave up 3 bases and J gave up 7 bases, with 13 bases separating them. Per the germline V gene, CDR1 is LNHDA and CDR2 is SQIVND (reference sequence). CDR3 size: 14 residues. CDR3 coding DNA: TGTGCCAGTAGTATCACAGGGCTGGGGCAGCCCCAGCATTTT. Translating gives CASSITGLGQPQHF.

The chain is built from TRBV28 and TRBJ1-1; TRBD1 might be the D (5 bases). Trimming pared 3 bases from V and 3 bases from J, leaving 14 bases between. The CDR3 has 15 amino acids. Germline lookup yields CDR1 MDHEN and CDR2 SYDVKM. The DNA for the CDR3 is TGTGCCAGCAGTTTCTTGGGGCTTGCGGACACTGAAGCTTTCTTT. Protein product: CASSFLGLADTEAFF.

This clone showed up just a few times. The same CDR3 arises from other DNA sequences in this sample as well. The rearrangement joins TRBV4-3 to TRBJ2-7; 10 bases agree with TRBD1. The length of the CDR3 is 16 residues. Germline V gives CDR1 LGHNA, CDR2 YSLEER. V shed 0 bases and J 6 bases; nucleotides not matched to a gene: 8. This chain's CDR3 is CASSQDAGTGEGEQYF. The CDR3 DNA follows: TGCGCCAGCAGCCAAGATGCGGGGACAGGGGAGGGCGAGCAGTACTTC.

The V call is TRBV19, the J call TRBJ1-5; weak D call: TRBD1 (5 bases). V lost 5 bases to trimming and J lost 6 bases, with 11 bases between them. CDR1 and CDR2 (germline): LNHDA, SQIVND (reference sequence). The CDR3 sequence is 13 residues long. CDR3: CASSPQGTQPQHF. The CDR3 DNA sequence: TGTGCCAGTAGTCCTCAGGGTACTCAGCCCCAGCATTTT.

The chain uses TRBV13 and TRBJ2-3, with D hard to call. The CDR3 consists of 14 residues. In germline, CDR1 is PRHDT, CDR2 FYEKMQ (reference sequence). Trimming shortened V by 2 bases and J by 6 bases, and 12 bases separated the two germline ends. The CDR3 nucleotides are TGTGCCAGCAGCTTAAGTACCCGGGCGGATACGCAGTATTTT. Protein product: CASSLSTRADTQYF.

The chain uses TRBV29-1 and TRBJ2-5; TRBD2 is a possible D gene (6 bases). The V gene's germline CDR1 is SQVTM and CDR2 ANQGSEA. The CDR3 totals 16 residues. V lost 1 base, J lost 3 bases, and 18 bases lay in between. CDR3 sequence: CSVEGDVRAGEETQYF. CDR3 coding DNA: TGCAGCGTTGAAGGGGATGTCCGAGCGGGTGAAGAGACCCAGTACTTC.

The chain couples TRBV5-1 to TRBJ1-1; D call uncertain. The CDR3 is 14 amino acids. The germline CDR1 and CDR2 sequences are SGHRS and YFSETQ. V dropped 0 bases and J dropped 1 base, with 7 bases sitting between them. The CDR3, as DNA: TGCGCCAGCAGCTTGGAATACAAGAACACTGAAGCTTTCTTT. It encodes CASSLEYKNTEAFF.

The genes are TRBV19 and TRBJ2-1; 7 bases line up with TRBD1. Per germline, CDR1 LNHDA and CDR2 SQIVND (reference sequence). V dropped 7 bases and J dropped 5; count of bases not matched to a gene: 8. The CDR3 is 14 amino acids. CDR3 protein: CASTTQGPHNEQFF. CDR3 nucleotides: TGTGCCAGTACTACACAGGGGCCCCACAATGAGCAGTTCTTC.

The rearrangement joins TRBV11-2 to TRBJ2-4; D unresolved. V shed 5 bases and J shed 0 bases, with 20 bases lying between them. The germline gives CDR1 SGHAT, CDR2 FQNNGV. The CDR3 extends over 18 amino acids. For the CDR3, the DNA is TGTGCCAGCAGCCCCGAAATCGGGCTGAGCCTAGCCAAAAACATTCAGTACTTC. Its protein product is CASSPEIGLSLAKNIQYF.